The present entry profiles one TCR beta chain with its context. The assay was immunoSEQ multiplex PCR, and TCRdb's table has in-frame clones only and misses some. The data hold about 28,000 clones, with just over 85% observed a single time. The V end lost 9 bases, the J end lost 9 bases, and 15 bases lay between the germline ends. The CDR3 length is 13 residues. CDR1 ENHRY and CDR2 SYGVKD come from the germline V gene. The record originates from a study of T cell changes during pregnancy in multiple sclerosis. The gene calls are TRBV10-3 and TRBJ1-6; D not certain. The receptor comes from a female donor in good health, enrolled as a control in a pregnancy study. Sequenced material: CD4+ T cells from peripheral blood mononuclear cells, taken in the first trimester of pregnancy. CDR3 protein: CAINTDSGSPLHF. DNA of the CDR3: TGTGCCATTAACACCGACTCGGGTTCACCCCTCCACTTT.